The sequence of this T cell receptor beta chain was determined in a study of blood T cell repertoires in COVID-19. Study background: PBMCs, B-cell-depleted T cells, or T cells were the source of the cDNA or gDNA that made up the material.

As originally analysed: Nucleated cell counts were estimated from reference gene primer amplification. The method was immunoSEQ multiplex PCR; TCRdb's version includes in-frame clones alone and lacks a portion of them. V and J calls plus clone size are reproduced from that table; the DNA served to infer D and trimming. Counted here are 200,000 to 250,000 clones, about 90% occurring once; the ten biggest clones make up about 1.5%. Trimming pared 3 bases from V and 4 bases from J, leaving 12 bases between. Germline loops: CDR1 LGHNA, CDR2 YSLEER. The CDR3 consists of 14 residues. The receptor was derived from a man aged 18 to 30 with active or convalescent COVID-19. The rearrangement uses TRBV4-3 and TRBJ1-1; D uncertain. The specimen was peripheral blood. CDR3 bases: TGCGCCAGCAGCCAGGAGGGATGGGGCACTGAAGCTTTCTTT. Translating gives CASSQEGWGTEAFF.